This entry is about one T cell receptor (beta chain). The data were obtained in a study of T cell changes during pregnancy in multiple sclerosis. Trimming cost V 5 bases and J 4 bases, with 23 bases left between them. Looked up from germline, CDR1 is SGHAT and CDR2 is FQNNGV. The CDR3 length is 17 residues. Assay used: immunoSEQ multiplex PCR; TCRdb lists only in-frame clones, some missing. The sample includes under 70,000 clones, approximately 90% seen only once; the top ten take approximately 1.2%. The V gene is TRBV11-2, the J gene TRBJ1-1; a possible D gene is TRBD1 (5 bases). The TCR originated in a female donor with multiple sclerosis, enrolled in a pregnancy study. The sample was peripheral blood, taken in the second trimester of pregnancy. DNA of the CDR3: TGTGCCAGCAGCCTCACGGGCGGGACTTCGGTGGCCACTGAAGCTTTCTTT. This gives the protein CASSLTGGTSVATEAFF.